The rows below give T cell receptor beta chains drawn from one sample of a study of blood T cell repertoires in COVID-19. Profiled with immunoSEQ multiplex PCR; TCRdb holds only in-frame clones, not every one. Among more than 200,000 clones listed, 86% were seen once. Sequencing was done on a sample of peripheral blood. The receptor source for this set is a man aged 50 to 60 with COVID-19, enrolled during active disease. CDR3s include the opening cysteine and the closing phenylalanine or tryptophan. The D gene is left open where the match is weak. Where a row states a size, it is once, few, many or the class of an expanded clone; other rows omit it.

D	J	size	V	CDR3	DNA
TRBD1	TRBJ1-5	.	TRBV28	CASDRVRNQPQHF	TGTGCCAGCGACAGGGTAAGAAATCAGCCCCAGCATTTT
.	TRBJ2-7	.	TRBV11-2	CASSFSSVSFNGEQYF	TGTGCCAGCAGCTTCTCTAGTGTTAGCTTCAACGGCGAGCAGTACTTC
.	TRBJ1-2	.	TRBV25-1	CASSEQGNYGYTF	TGTGCCAGCAGTGAGCAGGGGAACTATGGCTACACCTTC
TRBD1	TRBJ2-1	.	TRBV5-6	CASSQRDRGEDEQFF	TGTGCCAGCAGCCAGCGGGACAGGGGCGAGGATGAGCAGTTCTTC
TRBD1	TRBJ1-1	.	TRBV19	CASSAYRGMNTEAFF	TGTGCCAGTAGTGCTTACAGGGGGATGAACACTGAAGCTTTCTTT
.	TRBJ1-3	.	TRBV14	CASSQRTYSGNTIYF	TGTGCCAGCAGCCAGAGGACTTACTCTGGAAACACCATATATTTT
.	TRBJ2-7	.	TRBV19	CASSIDISYEQYF	TGTGCCAGTAGTATAGACATCTCCTACGAGCAGTACTTC
TRBD1	TRBJ2-7	.	TRBV6-5	CASSWGQGHYEQYF	TGTGCCAGCAGTTGGGGACAGGGGCACTACGAGCAGTACTTC
.	TRBJ1-1	once	TRBV6-5	CASTRKGAEAFF	TGTGCCAGCACTAGAAAAGGCGCTGAAGCTTTCTTT
.	TRBJ2-7	once	TRBV18	CASSPNLNRPEGYEQYF	TGTGCCAGCTCACCAAACTTAAACAGGCCGGAGGGCTACGAGCAGTACTTC
.	TRBJ2-7	.	TRBV5-1	CASQRQASSYEQYF	TGCGCCAGCCAAAGACAGGCCAGCTCCTACGAGCAGTACTTC
TRBD1	TRBJ2-1	.	TRBV18	CASSPRQGENSLEQFF	TGTGCCAGCTCACCCCGGCAGGGGGAAAATTCGCTTGAGCAGTTCTTC
TRBD2	TRBJ2-7	.	TRBV19	CASSPFSGSSGEQYF	TGTGCCAGTAGTCCATTTAGCGGGAGTTCGGGCGAGCAGTACTTC
TRBD1	TRBJ2-5	.	TRBV30	CAWSPGQGWETQYF	TGTGCCTGGAGTCCAGGACAGGGTTGGGAGACCCAGTACTTC
.	TRBJ1-3	.	TRBV7-7	CASSFIRLSSGNTIYF	TGTGCTAGCAGCTTCATCCGCCTTAGCTCTGGAAACACCATATATTTT
.	TRBJ2-7	.	TRBV9	CASSEAATTYEQYF	TGTGCCAGCAGCGAAGCAGCGACCACATACGAGCAGTACTTC
TRBD2	TRBJ2-2	.	TRBV5-4	CASSFSGGGAGELFF	TGTGCCAGCAGCTTTAGCGGGGGAGGTGCCGGGGAGCTGTTTTTT
.	TRBJ1-1	.	TRBV27	CASSPLLALNTEAFF	TGTGCCAGCAGTCCTCTTCTGGCTCTGAACACTGAAGCTTTCTTT
.	TRBJ1-5	.	TRBV7-8	CASSSGSSNQPQHF	TGTGCCAGCAGTTCGGGGTCTAGCAATCAGCCCCAGCATTTT
TRBD1	TRBJ1-1	.	TRBV4-2	CASSQRQGDTEAFF	TGTGCCAGCAGCCAGAGACAGGGGGACACTGAAGCTTTCTTT
.	TRBJ1-5	.	TRBV6-5	CASSSGMGQPQHF	TGTGCCAGCAGTTCAGGGATGGGTCAGCCCCAGCATTTT
.	TRBJ2-4	.	TRBV6-6	CASSGGTKNIQYF	TGTGCCAGCAGTGGGGGGACCAAAAACATTCAGTACTTC
.	TRBJ2-5	.	TRBV5-1	CSLRVETQYF	TGCTCCCTCCGGGTCGAGACCCAGTACTTC
.	TRBJ2-2	.	TRBV4-2	CASSQPTGELFF	TGTGCCAGCAGCCAACCGACCGGGGAGCTGTTTTTT
TRBD2	TRBJ2-1	.	TRBV6-6	CASIRVPTSGRWNEQFF	TGTGCCAGCATTCGAGTTCCCACTAGCGGGAGATGGAATGAGCAGTTCTTC
TRBD1	TRBJ1-1	.	TRBV7-2	CASGGQQGTEAFF	TGTGCCAGCGGGGGACAGCAGGGCACTGAAGCTTTCTTT
TRBD2	TRBJ2-3	.	TRBV6-4	CASSDSAGGSDTQYF	TGTGCCAGCAGTGACTCGGCGGGGGGGTCAGATACGCAGTATTTT
.	TRBJ2-5	.	TRBV6-5	CASSRSRASETQYF	TGTGCCAGCAGTCGAAGCAGGGCTTCAGAGACCCAGTACTTC